Listed below are T cell receptor beta chains from one sample, sequenced in a study of PD-1 blockade in classical Hodgkin lymphoma. Profiled with immunoSEQ multiplex PCR; TCRdb holds only in-frame clones, not every one. The table lists some 23,000 clones, over 60% of them singletons, with roughly 7.3% in the top ten. Sample: peripheral blood mononuclear cells (PBMCs), taken before the second cycle of nivolumab. All receptors derive from a human donor with classical Hodgkin lymphoma. Each CDR3 is given with its conserved first and last residue. The order of the fields is CDR3 length, D gene, J gene, V gene, clone size, CDR3 DNA, CDR3 protein. A D gene is named only where the DNA matches it firmly. Clone size is shown for a subset of rows, as once, few, many or a class of expanded clone.

12 - TRBJ1-1 TRBV10-3 - TGTGCCATCAGGGTATCGGACACTGAAGCTTTCTTT CAIRVSDTEAFF
15 TRBD1 TRBJ1-2 TRBV6-1 - TGTGCCAGCAGTGTACAGGGGGGATTGAACTATGGCTACACCTTC CASSVQGGLNYGYTF
15 TRBD1 TRBJ2-7 TRBV7-9 few TGTGCCAGCAGCTTAGCGGGACAGGGTAAACACGAGCAGTACTTC CASSLAGQGKHEQYF
14 TRBD1 TRBJ2-7 TRBV27 - TGTGCCAGCACCTGGACAGGGGGGGCCTACGAGCAGTACTTC CASTWTGGAYEQYF
17 TRBD2 TRBJ2-2 TRBV4-1 few TGCGCCAGCAGCCAGACTACTAGCGGGGGGAACACCGGGGAGCTGTTTTTT CASSQTTSGGNTGELFF
15 - TRBJ2-7 TRBV7-2 few TGTGCCAGCAGCACATTACCGGGACTCCTATACGAGCAGTACTTC CASSTLPGLLYEQYF
14 TRBD1 TRBJ2-2 TRBV11-3 once TGTGCCAGCAGAACAGGGGGGAGCACCGGGGAGCTGTTTTTT CASRTGGSTGELFF
13 TRBD1 TRBJ1-1 TRBV5-5 - TGTGCCAGCAGGCGGACAGGGGGCACTGAAGCTTTCTTT CASRRTGGTEAFF
14 TRBD2 TRBJ2-1 TRBV7-9 - TGTGCCAGCAGCTTATTAAGCGGGGGAAATGAGCAGTTCTTC CASSLLSGGNEQFF
13 - TRBJ1-2 TRBV5-1 - TGCGCCAGCAGCTTGGGCGACGGCTCTGGCTACACCTTC CASSLGDGSGYTF
13 - TRBJ2-5 TRBV19 - TGTGCCAGTAGTAAGGGCTATCAAGAGACCCAGTACTTC CASSKGYQETQYF
15 - TRBJ1-2 TRBV6-5 few TGTGCCAGCAGTTACTCAGGGGGAAGTATTAATGGCTACACCTTC CASSYSGGSINGYTF
15 - TRBJ2-2 TRBV7-8 - TGTGCCAGCAGCTTAGCCAGGATCGGCGCCGGGGAGCTGTTTTTT CASSLARIGAGELFF
17 TRBD1 TRBJ1-4 TRBV4-3 - TGCGCCAGCAGCCAAGCCCTAACGGGACAGGGAAATGAAAAACTGTTTTTT CASSQALTGQGNEKLFF
13 - TRBJ1-1 TRBV2 - TGTGCCAGCAGTGGGGTCAGACTATCTGAAGCTTTCTTT CASSGVRLSEAFF
15 TRBD1 TRBJ2-5 TRBV7-2 - TGTGCCAGCAGCTCTAAGACAGGGGGAGGGGAGACCCAGTACTTC CASSSKTGGGETQYF
16 TRBD1 TRBJ2-1 TRBV19 - TGTGCCAGTACCCTGGGACAGGCCCGCTCCTACAATGAGCAGTTCTTC CASTLGQARSYNEQFF
15 TRBD1 TRBJ1-2 TRBV5-1 medium-sized TGCGCCAGCAGCTTGGCCGCGGGACAGGGGGACGGCTACACCTTC CASSLAAGQGDGYTF
12 - TRBJ1-5 TRBV6-6 - TGTGCCAGTACAGGGTTCAATCAGCCCCAGCATTTT CASTGFNQPQHF
15 TRBD2 TRBJ2-5 TRBV6-5 - TGTGCCAGCAGTTACGATTCGGGGGGGCTGGAGACCCAGTACTTC CASSYDSGGLETQYF
19 TRBD1 TRBJ2-1 TRBV27 few TGTGCCAGCAGCCTTATAGGGACAGCGGTTCTACGAGGCTACAATGAGCAGTTCTTC CASSLIGTAVLRGYNEQFF
16 - TRBJ1-2 TRBV19 - TGTGCCAGTAGCCCCCTCCCCGGAGGGGTCGTCTATGGCTACACCTTC CASSPLPGGVVYGYTF
14 - TRBJ1-2 TRBV7-9 - TGTGCCAGCAGCCGTGGGACCTTTTTCGAGGGCTACACCTTC CASSRGTFFEGYTF
12 - TRBJ1-1 TRBV5-1 - TGCGCCAGCAGCTTGGAGGGCCCGAGAGCTTTCTTT CASSLEGPRAFF
15 - TRBJ2-2 TRBV10-2 - TGCGCCAGCAGTGAGAGGGGGGAGGGAGGCGGGGAGCTGTTTTTT CASSERGEGGGELFF
12 TRBD1 TRBJ1-6 TRBV27 - TGTGCCAGCAGCAGGACAGGAGAACCCCTCCACTTT CASSRTGEPLHF
13 - TRBJ2-5 TRBV5-5 - TGTGCCAGCAGCTTACGGGGGCAAGAGACCCAGTACTTC CASSLRGQETQYF
15 - TRBJ1-5 TRBV6-1 - TGTGCCAGCAGTGATACGGGGGGCCGGAATCAGCCCCAGCATTTT CASSDTGGRNQPQHF